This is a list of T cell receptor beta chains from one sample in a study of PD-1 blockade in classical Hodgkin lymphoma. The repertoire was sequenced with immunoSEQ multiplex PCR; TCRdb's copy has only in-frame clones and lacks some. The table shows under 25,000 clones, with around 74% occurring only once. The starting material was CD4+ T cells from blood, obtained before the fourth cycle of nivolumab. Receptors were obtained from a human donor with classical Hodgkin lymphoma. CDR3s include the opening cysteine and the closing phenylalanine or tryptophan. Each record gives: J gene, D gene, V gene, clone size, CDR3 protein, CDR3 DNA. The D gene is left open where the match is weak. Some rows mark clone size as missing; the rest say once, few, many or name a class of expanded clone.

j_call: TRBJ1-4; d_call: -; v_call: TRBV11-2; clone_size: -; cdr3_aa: CASSLIGGPTNEKLFF; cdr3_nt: TGTGCCAGCAGCTTAATCGGGGGACCAACTAATGAAAAACTGTTTTTT
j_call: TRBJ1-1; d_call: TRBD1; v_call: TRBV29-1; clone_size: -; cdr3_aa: CSVYRDRTLNTEAFF; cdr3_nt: TGCAGCGTTTACCGGGACAGGACCCTGAACACTGAAGCTTTCTTT
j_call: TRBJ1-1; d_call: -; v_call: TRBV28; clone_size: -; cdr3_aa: CASSFRVGWDTEAFF; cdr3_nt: TGTGCCAGCAGTTTTCGCGTAGGATGGGACACTGAAGCTTTCTTT
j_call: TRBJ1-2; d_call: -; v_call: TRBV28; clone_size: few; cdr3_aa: CASSFLNYGYTF; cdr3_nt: TGTGCCAGCAGTTTTCTTAACTATGGCTACACCTTC
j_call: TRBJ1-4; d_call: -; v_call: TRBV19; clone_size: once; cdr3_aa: CASSMANREKLFF; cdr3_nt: TGTGCCAGTAGTATGGCGAATCGGGAAAAACTGTTTTTT
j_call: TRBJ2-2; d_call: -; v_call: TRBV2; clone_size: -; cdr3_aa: CASSGGRSAGELFF; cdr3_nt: TGTGCCAGCAGTGGAGGCAGGTCAGCCGGGGAGCTGTTTTTT
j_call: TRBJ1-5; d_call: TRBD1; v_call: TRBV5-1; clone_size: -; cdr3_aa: CASRPDRGNQPQHF; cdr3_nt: TGCGCCAGCAGACCGGACAGGGGCAATCAGCCCCAGCATTTT
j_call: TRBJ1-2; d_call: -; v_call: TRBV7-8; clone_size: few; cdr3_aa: CASSLAQGGYGYTF; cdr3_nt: TGTGCCAGCAGCTTAGCACAGGGTGGCTATGGCTACACCTTC
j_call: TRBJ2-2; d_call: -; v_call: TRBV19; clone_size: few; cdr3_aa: CASNKIGGPVTGELFF; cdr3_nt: TGTGCCAGTAATAAAATAGGCGGACCGGTTACCGGGGAGCTGTTTTTT
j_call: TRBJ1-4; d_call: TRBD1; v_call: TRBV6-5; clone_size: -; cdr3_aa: CAGNDRGGEKLFF; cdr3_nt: TGTGCCGGTAATGACAGGGGGGGAGAAAAACTGTTTTTT
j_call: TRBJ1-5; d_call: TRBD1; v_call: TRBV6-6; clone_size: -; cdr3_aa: CASSTAGQVNQPQHF; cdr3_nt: TGTGCCAGCAGTACGGCCGGACAGGTGAATCAGCCCCAGCATTTT
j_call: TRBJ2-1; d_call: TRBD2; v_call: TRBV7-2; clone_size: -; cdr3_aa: CASSPGGGLVHEQFF; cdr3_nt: TGTGCCAGCAGCCCAGGAGGCGGACTAGTTCATGAGCAGTTCTTC
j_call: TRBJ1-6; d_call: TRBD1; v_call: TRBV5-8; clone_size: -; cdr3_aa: CASSLGDRDYNSPLHF; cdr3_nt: TGTGCCAGCAGCTTGGGGGACAGGGACTATAATTCACCCCTCCACTTT
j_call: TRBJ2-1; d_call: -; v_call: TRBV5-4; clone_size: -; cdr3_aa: CASSLAPGEQFF; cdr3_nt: TGTGCCAGCAGCTTGGCCCCCGGTGAGCAGTTCTTC
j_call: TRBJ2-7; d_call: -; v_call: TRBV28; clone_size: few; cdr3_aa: CASSAPVEQYF; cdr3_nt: TGTGCCAGCAGTGCCCCCGTAGAGCAGTACTTC
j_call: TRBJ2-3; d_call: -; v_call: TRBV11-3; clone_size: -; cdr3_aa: CASSLGDLTDTQYF; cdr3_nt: TGTGCCAGCAGCTTGGGCGACTTGACAGATACGCAGTATTTT
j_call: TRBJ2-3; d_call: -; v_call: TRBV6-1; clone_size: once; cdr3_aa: CASSNTDTQYF; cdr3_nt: TGTGCCAGCAGTAACACAGATACGCAGTATTTT
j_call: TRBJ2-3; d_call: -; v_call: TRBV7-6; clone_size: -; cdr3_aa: CASSPRGVGTDTQYF; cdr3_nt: TGTGCCAGCAGCCCAAGGGGGGTTGGCACAGATACGCAGTATTTT
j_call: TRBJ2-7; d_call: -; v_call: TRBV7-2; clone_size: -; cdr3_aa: CASSSVLSSYEQYF; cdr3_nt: TGTGCCAGCAGCTCCGTCCTGAGCTCCTACGAGCAGTACTTC
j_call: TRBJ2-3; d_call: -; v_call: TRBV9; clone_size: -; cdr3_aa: CASSARIDTQYF; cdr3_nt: TGTGCCAGCAGCGCCAGGATAGATACGCAGTATTTT
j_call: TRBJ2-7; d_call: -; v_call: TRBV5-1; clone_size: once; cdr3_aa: CASSLGLARGDEQYF; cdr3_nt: TGCGCCAGCAGCTTGGGGCTAGCCCGCGGCGACGAGCAGTACTTC
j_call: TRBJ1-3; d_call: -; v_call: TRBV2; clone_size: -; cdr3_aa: CASSVGFSGNTIYF; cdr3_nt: TGTGCCAGCAGTGTAGGATTCTCTGGAAACACCATATATTTT
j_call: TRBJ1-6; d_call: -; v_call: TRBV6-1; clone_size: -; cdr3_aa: CASSMTGDFYSPLHF; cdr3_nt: TGTGCCAGCAGCATGACAGGAGATTTTTATTCACCCCTCCACTTT
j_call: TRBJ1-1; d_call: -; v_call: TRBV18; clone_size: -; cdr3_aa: CASLNREKTNTEAFF; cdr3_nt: TGTGCCAGCCTTAACAGGGAAAAGACGAACACTGAAGCTTTCTTT
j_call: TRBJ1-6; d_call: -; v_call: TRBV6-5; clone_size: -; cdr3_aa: CASRPGQNYNSPLHF; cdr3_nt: TGTGCCAGCAGACCCGGACAGAACTATAATTCACCCCTCCACTTT
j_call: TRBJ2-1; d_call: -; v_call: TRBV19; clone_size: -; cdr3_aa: CASSIRLGNGEQFF; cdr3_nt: TGTGCCAGTAGTATTAGACTAGGAAACGGTGAGCAGTTCTTC
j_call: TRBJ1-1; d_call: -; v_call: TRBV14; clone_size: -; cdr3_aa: CASSQSQIMNTEAFF; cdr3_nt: TGTGCCAGCAGCCAGAGTCAGATCATGAACACTGAAGCTTTCTTT
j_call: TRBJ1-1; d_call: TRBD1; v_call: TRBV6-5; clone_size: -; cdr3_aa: CASSRGTDTEAFF; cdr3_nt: TGTGCCAGCAGTAGGGGGACAGACACTGAAGCTTTCTTT
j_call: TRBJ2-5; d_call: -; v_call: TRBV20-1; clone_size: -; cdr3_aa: CSARRQETQYF; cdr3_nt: TGCAGTGCTAGAAGGCAAGAGACCCAGTACTTC
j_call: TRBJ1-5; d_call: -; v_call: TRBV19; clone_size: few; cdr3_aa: CASSSLWGNQPQHF; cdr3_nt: TGTGCCAGTAGTAGTCTTTGGGGCAATCAGCCCCAGCATTTT
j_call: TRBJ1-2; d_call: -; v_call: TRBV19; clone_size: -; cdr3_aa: CASSATDYRDHYGYTF; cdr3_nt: TGTGCCAGTAGTGCTACCGACTACAGGGACCACTATGGCTACACCTTC
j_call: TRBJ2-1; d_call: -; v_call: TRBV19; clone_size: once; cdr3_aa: CASSPQPGSYNEQFF; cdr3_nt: TGTGCCAGTAGTCCTCAACCAGGGTCCTACAATGAGCAGTTCTTC
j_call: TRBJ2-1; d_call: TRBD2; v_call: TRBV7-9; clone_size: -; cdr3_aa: CASSLSLAGGNQFF; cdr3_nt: TGTGCCAGCAGCTTAAGTCTAGCGGGGGGAAACCAGTTCTTC
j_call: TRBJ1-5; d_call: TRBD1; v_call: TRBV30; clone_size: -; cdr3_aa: CAWSPGDRDRQPQHF; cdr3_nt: TGTGCCTGGAGTCCGGGGGACAGGGATCGGCAGCCCCAGCATTTT
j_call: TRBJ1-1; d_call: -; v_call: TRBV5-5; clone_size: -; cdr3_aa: CASSLGQGRAFF; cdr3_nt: TGTGCCAGCAGCTTGGGGCAGGGGAGAGCTTTCTTT
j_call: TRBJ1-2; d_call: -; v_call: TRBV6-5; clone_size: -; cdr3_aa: CASSYGGTINYGYTF; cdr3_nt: TGTGCCAGCAGTTACGGGGGAACTATTAACTATGGCTACACCTTC
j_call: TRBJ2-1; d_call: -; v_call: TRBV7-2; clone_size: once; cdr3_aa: CASTLPWARQTFPEQFF; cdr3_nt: TGTGCCAGCACCCTTCCGTGGGCCCGTCAAACTTTTCCAGAGCAGTTCTTC
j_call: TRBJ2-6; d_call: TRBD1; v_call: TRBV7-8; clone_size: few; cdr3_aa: CASSFRRAGGTNVLTF; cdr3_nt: TGTGCCAGCAGCTTTCGTCGCGCAGGGGGAACCAACGTCCTGACTTTC
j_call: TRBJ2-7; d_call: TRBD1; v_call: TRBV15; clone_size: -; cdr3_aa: CATSRDRGQYEQYF; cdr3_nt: TGTGCCACCAGCAGAGACAGGGGGCAATACGAGCAGTACTTC
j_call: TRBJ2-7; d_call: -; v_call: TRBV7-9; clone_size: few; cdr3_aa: CASSWATGIGEQYF; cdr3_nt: TGTGCCAGCAGCTGGGCCACAGGTATAGGCGAGCAGTACTTC
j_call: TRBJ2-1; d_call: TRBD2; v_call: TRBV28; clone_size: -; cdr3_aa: CASSPPPPGLAGGVNEQFF; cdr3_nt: TGTGCCAGCAGTCCGCCGCCCCCGGGACTAGCGGGGGGTGTGAATGAGCAGTTCTTC
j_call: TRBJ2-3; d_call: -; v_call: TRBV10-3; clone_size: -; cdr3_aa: CAISGKDSASTDTQYF; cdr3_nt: TGTGCCATCAGTGGAAAGGATTCCGCTAGCACAGATACGCAGTATTTT
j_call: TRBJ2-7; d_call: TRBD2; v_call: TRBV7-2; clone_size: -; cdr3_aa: CASSLSSGDYEQYF; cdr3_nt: TGTGCCAGCAGCTTATCTAGCGGGGATTACGAGCAGTACTTC
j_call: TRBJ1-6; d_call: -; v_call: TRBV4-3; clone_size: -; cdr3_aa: CASSQVSRSPLHF; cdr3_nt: TGCGCCAGCAGCCAAGTTTCTCGTTCACCCCTCCACTTT
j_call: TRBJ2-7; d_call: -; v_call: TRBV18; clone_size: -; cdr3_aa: CASSPRTDNYEQYF; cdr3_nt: TGTGCCAGCTCACCAAGGACAGATAACTACGAGCAGTACTTC